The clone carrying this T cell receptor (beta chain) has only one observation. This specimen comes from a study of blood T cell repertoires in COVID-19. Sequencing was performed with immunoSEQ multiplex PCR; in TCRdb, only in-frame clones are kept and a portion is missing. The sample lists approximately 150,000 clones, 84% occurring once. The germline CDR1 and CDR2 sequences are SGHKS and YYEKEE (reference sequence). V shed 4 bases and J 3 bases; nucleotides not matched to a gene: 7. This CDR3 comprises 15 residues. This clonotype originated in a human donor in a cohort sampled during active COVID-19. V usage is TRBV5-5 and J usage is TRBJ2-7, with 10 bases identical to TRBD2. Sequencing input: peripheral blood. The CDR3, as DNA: TGTGCCAGCAGCCTCGTACTAGCGGGAAACTACGAGCAGTACGTC. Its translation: CASSLVLAGNYEQYV.